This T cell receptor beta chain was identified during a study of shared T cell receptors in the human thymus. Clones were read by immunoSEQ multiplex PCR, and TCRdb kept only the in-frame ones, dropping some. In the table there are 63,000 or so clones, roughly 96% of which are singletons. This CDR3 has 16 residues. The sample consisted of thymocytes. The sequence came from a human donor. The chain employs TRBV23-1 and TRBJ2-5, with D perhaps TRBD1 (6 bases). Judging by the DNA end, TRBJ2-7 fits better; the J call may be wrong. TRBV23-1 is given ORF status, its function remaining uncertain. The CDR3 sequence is CASSQVFLGQCYEQYF. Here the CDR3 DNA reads TGCGCCAGCAGTCAAGTGTTTTTAGGACAGTGCTACGAGCAGTACTTC.